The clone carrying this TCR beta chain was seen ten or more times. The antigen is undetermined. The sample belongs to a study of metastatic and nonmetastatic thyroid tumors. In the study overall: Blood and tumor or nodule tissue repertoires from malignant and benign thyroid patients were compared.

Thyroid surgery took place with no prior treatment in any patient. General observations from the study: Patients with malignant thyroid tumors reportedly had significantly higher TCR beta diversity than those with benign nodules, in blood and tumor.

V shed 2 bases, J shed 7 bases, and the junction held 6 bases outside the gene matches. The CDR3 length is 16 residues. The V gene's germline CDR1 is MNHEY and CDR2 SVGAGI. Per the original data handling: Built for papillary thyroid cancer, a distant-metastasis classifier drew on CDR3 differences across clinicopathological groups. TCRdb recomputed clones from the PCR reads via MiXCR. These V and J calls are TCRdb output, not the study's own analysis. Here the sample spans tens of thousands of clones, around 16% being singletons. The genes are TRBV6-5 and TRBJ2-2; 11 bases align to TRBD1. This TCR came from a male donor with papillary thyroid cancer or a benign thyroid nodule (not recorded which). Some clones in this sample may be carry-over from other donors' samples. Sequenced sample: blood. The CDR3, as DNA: TGTGCCAGCAGTTACCAGGGACAGGGGGGTCACGGGGAGCTGTTTTTT. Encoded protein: CASSYQGQGGHGELFF.